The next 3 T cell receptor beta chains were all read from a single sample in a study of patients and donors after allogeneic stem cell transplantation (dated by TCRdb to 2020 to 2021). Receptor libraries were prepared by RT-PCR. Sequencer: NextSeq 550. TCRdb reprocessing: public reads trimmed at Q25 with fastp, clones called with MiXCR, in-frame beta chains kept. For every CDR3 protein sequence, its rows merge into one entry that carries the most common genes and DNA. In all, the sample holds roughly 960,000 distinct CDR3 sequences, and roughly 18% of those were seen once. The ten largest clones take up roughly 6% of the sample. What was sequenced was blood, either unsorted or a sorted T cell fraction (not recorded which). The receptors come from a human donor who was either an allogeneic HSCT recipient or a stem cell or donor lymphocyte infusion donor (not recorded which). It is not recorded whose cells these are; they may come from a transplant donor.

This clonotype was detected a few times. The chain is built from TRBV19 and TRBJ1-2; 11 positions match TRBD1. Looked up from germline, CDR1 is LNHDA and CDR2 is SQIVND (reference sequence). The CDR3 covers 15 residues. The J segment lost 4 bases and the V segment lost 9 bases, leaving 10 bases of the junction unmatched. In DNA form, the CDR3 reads TGTGCCAGCAGTTTAGGGACAGGGGGATTCTATGGCTACACCTTC. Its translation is CASSLGTGGFYGYTF. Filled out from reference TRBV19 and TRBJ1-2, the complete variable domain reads DGGITQSPKYLFRKEGQNVTLSCEQNLNHDAMYWYRQDPGQGLRLIYYSQIVNDFQKGDIAEGYSVSREKKESFPLTVTSAQKNPTAFYLCASSLGTGGFYGYTFGSGTRLTVV.

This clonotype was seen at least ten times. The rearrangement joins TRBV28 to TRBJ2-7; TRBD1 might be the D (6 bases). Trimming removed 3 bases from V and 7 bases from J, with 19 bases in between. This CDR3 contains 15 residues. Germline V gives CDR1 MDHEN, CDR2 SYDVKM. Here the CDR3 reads CASSFSRGSEWEQYF. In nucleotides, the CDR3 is TGTGCCAGCAGTTTTAGTAGGGGGAGCGAATGGGAGCAGTACTTC. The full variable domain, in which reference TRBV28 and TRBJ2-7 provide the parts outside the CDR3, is DVKVTQSSRYLVKRTGEKVFLECVQDMDHENMFWYRQDPGLGLRLIYFSYDVKMKEKGDIPEGYSVSREKKERFSLILESASTNQTSMYLCASSFSRGSEWEQYFGPGTRLTVT.

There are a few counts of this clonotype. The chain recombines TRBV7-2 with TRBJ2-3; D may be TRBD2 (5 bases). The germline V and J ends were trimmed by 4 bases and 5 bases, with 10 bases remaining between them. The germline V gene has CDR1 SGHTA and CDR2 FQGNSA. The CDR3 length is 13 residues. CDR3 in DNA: TGTGCCAGCAGCTCGACTACGGGAGATACGCAGTATTTT. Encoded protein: CASSSTTGDTQYF.